This T cell receptor (beta chain) was observed in a study of vaccination effects on CD4 cells after COVID-19 (dated by TCRdb to between 2021 and 2024). Broadly, across the study: The ViraFEST assay stimulated PBMC with viral peptide pools and then used TCR sequencing to identify antigen-specific CD4+ T cell clonotypes by expansion. Each participant got two doses of an mRNA SARS-CoV-2 vaccine, either BNT162b2 or mRNA-1273. Each well held some 1.9 million PBMC cultured in IMDM containing about 5.5% human AB serum, approximately 10 IU/ml IL-2 and gentamicin, along with approximately 10 ug/ml peptides. SARS-CoV-2 spike-specific CD4+ TCR repertoires were compared before and after mRNA vaccination in COVID-19 convalescent patients and in infection-naive vaccine recipients. A total of approximately 9 COVID-19 convalescent patients and 4 SARS-CoV-2-naive healthy vaccine recipients were included in the full study. Cultures from other donors in the study were sequenced using the Oncomine TCR Beta short-read assay on an Illumina iSeq 100. Overall study results and their limits: In healthy vaccine recipients, vaccine-induced clones were almost all SARS-CoV-2 mono-reactive, with only 1 of 255 cross-reactive with common cold coronaviruses. The study was limited by a small number of convalescent patients and lacked early post-infection timepoints. At late post-vaccination timepoints, both infection-induced and vaccine-induced clones showed marked clonal contraction, consistent with waning T cell responses.

This clone has a single count. Its cognate antigen has yet to be identified. Base qualities are missing; no much larger clone stands one base away. After approximately eleven days of culture, CD4+ T cells were isolated with the EasySep CD4+ T cell isolation kit. The absence of prior SARS-CoV-2 infection in healthy vaccine recipients was confirmed by negative nucleocapsid antibodies before and after vaccination. On days 3 and 7, half of the culture medium was replaced with fresh IL-2-containing medium. Each peptide stimulation condition was cultured in triplicate wells unless otherwise noted. Using Ficoll-Paque Plus gradient centrifugation, PBMC were separated from whole blood and then either used fresh or cryopreserved at -140C. The QIAamp micro DNA kit was used to extract genomic DNA from the cultured CD4+ T cells. From the cysteine through the phenylalanine, the CDR3 covers 15 amino acids. Just the 45-base CDR3 DNA is kept, in frame starting at base 1. Cut back by 7 bases and 0 bases, the V and J ends lie 13 bases apart. CDR1 SGHAT and CDR2 FQNNGV were looked up in the germline V gene.

The library was prepared using the immunoSEQ multiplex PCR assay. TCR beta CDR3 sequencing was performed on DNA from the cultured, isolated CD4+ T cells. The authors processed their data as follows. Non-productive TCR sequences were discarded, and reads were trimmed to the CDR3 region, with only CDR3s of 7 or more amino acids retained. Antigen-specific clonotypes were identified using the MANAFEST web app by comparison of expansion in peptide wells against reference cultures. To count as positive, a clone had to show expansion at FDR<0.05 compared with the reference and with all other wells, an odds ratio above 5, and a frequency above 0.1% in two replicate wells. A clonotype was defined as cross-reactive if the clonotype was significantly expanded both in SARS-CoV-2 spike wells and in at least one common cold coronavirus spike condition. Levenshtein distance calculated with the stringdist R package was used to assess CDR3 similarity, and unrooted trees were constructed with ape in R 3.6.1. The source is immuneACCESS, and TCRdb retained only in-frame sequences with V and J called. Part of the clones is not carried over; for the studies checked, unresolved V genes explain less than half of this, and the remainder is unexplained. V and J calls and clone size follow that table, whereas D and trimming were derived from the DNA. This sample has tens of thousands of clones in its table, and about 70% of those were observed once. The ten largest account for around 2.9% of the sample.

The input for sequencing was CD4+ T cells from PBMCs cultured without peptide, taken before COVID-19 vaccination. The sequence links TRBV11-2 to TRBJ2-1, with an unclear D gene assignment. The TCR comes from a human donor who received a COVID-19 vaccine. The CDR3 has the sequence CASTYEDRSYNEQFF. The sequence in DNA is TGTGCCAGCACCTACGAGGACCGCTCCTACAATGAGCAGTTCTTC.